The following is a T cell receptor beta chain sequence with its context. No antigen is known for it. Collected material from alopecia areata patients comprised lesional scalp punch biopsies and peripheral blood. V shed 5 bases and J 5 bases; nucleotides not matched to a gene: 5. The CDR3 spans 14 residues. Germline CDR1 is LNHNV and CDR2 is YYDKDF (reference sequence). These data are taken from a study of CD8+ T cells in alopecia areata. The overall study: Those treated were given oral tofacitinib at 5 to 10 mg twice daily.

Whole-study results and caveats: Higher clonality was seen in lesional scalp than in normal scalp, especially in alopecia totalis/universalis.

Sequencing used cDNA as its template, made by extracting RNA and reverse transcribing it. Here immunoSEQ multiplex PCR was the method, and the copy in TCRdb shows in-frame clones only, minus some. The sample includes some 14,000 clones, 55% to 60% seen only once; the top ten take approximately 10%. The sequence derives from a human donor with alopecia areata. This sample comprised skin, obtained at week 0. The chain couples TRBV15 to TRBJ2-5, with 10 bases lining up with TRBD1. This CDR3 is CATSSTGGSETQYF. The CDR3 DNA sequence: TGTGCCACCAGCTCGACAGGGGGCAGTGAGACCCAGTACTTC.